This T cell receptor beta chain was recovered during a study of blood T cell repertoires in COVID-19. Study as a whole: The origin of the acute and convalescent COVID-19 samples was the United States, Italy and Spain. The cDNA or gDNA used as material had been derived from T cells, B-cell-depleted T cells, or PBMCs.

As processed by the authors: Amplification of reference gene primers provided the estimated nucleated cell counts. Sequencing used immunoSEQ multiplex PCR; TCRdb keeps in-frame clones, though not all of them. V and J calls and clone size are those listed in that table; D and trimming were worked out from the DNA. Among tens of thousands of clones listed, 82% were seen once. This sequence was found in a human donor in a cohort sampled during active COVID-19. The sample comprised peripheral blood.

CDR3 amino acids: CSVPDRVGAFNEKLFF. CDR3 nucleotide sequence: TGCAGCGTTCCCGACAGGGTTGGGGCCTTTAATGAAAAACTGTTTTTT. The chain uses TRBV29-1 and TRBJ1-4; the match to TRBD1 covers 7 bases. The CDR3 contains 16 residues. J lost 4 bases, V lost 5 bases, and 13 bases had no gene match. Germline lookup yields CDR1 SQVTM and CDR2 ANQGSEA. Using reference TRBV29-1 and TRBJ1-4 for the parts outside the CDR3, the full variable domain is SAVISQKPSRDICQRGTSLTIQCQVDSQVTMMFWYRQQPGQSLTLIATANQGSEATYESGFVIDKFPISRPNLTFSTLTVSNMSPEDSSIYLCSVPDRVGAFNEKLFFGSGTQLSVL.